This TCR beta chain was sequenced during a study of identical twins. Note on this clonotype: Antigen specificity is unknown. One junction end disagrees with the germline gene, perhaps due to a read error.

Study conclusions and caveats: Whereas memory repertoires showed no such difference, abundant cord blood beta clonotypes carried fewer insertions.

Germline loops: CDR1 MNHNS, CDR2 SASEGT. The CDR3 has 13 residues. A universal primer site was created by template switching, with the cDNA bearing unique molecular identifiers. TCRdb reprocessed the 5' RACE reads via MiXCR and lists one record per CDR3 protein. The sample has around 550,000 distinct CDR3 sequences, about 15% seen once; the top ten hold 0.44%. The same sample was also used in a study of yellow fever vaccine responses in identical twins.

The genes are TRBV6-1 and TRBJ2-2; weak D call: TRBD1 (5 bases). Sequencing was carried out using CD4+ T cells sorted from blood. This TCR derives from a young woman in good health. The DNA of the CDR3 is TGTGCCAGAAGTGCCCTAGGGGCCGGGGAGCTGTTTTTT. Translating it yields CARSALGAGELFF.